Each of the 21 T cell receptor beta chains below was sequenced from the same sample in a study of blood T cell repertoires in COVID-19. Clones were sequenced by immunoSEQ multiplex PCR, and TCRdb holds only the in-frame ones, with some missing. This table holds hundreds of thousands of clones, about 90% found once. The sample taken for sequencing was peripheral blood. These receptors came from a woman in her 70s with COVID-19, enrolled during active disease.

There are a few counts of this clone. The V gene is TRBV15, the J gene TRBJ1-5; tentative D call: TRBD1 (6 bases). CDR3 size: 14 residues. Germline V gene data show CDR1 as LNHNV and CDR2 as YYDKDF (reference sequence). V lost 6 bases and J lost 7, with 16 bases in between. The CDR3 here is CATSQQGGGQPQHF. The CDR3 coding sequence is TGTGCCACCAGTCAACAAGGGGGGGGCCAGCCCCAGCATTTT.

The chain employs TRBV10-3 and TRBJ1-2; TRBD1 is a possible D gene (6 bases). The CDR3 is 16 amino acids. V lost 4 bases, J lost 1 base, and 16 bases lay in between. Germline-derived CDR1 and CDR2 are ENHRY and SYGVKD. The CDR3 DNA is TGTGCCATCAGTGCCCTACAGGGTGGGGGTAACTATGGCTACACCTTC. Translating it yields CAISALQGGGNYGYTF.

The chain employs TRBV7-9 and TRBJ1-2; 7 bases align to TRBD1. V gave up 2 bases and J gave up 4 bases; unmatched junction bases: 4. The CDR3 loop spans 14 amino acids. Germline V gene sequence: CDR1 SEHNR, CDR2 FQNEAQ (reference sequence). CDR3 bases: TGTGCCAGCAGCTTATTCCGGGACAGCTATGGCTACACCTTC. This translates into CASSLFRDSYGYTF.

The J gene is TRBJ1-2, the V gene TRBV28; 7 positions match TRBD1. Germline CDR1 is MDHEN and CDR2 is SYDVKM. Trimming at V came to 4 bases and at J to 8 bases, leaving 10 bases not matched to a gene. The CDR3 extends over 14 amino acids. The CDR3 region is CASSSRGGGRGYTF. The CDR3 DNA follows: TGTGCCAGCAGTTCACGTGGAGGGGGCAGGGGCTACACCTTC.

The CDR3 protein is CASGQGAGANVLTF. In nucleotides, the CDR3 is TGTGCCAGCGGACAGGGGGCCGGGGCCAACGTCCTGACTTTC. The chain is built from TRBV19 and TRBJ2-6, with 11 bases identical to TRBD1. The CDR3 runs 14 residues. Germline V gene lookup returns CDR1 LNHDA and CDR2 SQIVND (reference sequence). The trim removed 9 bases at V and 4 bases at J, leaving 2 bases unmatched.

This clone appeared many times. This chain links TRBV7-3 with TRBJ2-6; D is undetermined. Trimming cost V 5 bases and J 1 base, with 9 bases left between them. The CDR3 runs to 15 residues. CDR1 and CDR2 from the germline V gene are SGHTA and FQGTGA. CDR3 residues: CASSPQTSGANVLTF. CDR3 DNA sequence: TGTGCCAGCAGCCCGCAAACATCTGGGGCCAACGTCCTGACTTTC.

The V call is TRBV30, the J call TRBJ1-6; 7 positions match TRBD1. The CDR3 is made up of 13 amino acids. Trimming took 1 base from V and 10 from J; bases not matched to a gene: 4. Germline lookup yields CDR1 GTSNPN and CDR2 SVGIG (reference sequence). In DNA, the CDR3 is TGTGCCTGGAGTGGACAGGGTTCCTCACCCCTCCACTTT. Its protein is CAWSGQGSSPLHF.

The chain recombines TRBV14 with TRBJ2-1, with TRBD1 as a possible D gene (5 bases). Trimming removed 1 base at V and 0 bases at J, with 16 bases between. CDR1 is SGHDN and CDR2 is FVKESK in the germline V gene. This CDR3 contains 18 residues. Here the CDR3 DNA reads TGTGCCAGCAGCCAAGTCCTAGGGCGAAGGGGCTCCTACAATGAGCAGTTCTTC. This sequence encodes CASSQVLGRRGSYNEQFF.

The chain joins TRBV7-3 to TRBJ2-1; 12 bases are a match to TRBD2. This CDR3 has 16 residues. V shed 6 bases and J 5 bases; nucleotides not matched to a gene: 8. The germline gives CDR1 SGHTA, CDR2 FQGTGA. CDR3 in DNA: TGTGCCAGCAGAGACCCGGGACTAGCGGGTAACAATGAGCAGTTCTTC. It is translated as CASRDPGLAGNNEQFF.

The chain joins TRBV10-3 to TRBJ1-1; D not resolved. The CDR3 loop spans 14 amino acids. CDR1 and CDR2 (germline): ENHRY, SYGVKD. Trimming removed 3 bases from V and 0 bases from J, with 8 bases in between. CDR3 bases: TGTGCCATCAGTGACAGTATCGTGAACACTGAAGCTTTCTTT. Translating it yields CAISDSIVNTEAFF.

In DNA, the CDR3 is TGTGGGACTAGCGGGAGGGCCACCGGGGAGCTGTTTTTT. The encoded protein is CGTSGRATGELFF. V is TRBV6-5 and J is TRBJ2-2; 15 bases align to TRBD2. Germline CDR1 MNHEY, CDR2 SVGAGI. This CDR3 has 13 amino acids.

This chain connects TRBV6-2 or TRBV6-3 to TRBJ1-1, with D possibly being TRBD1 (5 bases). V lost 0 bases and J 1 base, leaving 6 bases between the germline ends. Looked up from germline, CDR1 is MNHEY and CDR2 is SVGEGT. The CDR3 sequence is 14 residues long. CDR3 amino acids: CASSYSQGNTEAFF. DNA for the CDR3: TGTGCCAGCAGTTACTCTCAGGGGAACACTGAAGCTTTCTTT.

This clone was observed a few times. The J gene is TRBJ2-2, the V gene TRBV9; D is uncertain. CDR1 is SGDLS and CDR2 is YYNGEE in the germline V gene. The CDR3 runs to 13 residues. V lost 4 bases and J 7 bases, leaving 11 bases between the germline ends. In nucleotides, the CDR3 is TGTGCCAGCAGCCCGGTTAGAATCGGGGAGCTGTTTTTT. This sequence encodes CASSPVRIGELFF.

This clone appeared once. This CDR3 reads CASSVSLLPAGDEQYF. CDR3 in DNA: TGTGCCAGCAGCGTCTCCCTCCTTCCGGCGGGGGACGAGCAGTACTTC. The rearrangement links TRBV9 to TRBJ2-7; 7 bases are shared with TRBD2. This CDR3 region has 16 residues. Germline values: CDR1 SGDLS, CDR2 YYNGEE. The ends lost 2 bases at V and 5 bases at J; junction bases unmatched: 13.

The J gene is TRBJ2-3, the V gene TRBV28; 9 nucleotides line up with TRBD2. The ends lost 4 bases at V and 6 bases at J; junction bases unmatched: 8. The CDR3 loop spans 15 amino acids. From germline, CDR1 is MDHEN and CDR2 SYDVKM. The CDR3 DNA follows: TGTGCCAGCAGTTCCCCTAGCGGGGCCGAGGATACGCAGTATTTT. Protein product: CASSSPSGAEDTQYF. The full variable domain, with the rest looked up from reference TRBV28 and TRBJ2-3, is DVKVTQSSRYLVKRTGEKVFLECVQDMDHENMFWYRQDPGLGLRLIYFSYDVKMKEKGDIPEGYSVSREKKERFSLILESASTNQTSMYLCASSSPSGAEDTQYFGPGTRLTVL.

CDR3 residues: CASSAGPQSGKLFF. CDR3 DNA sequence: TGCGCCAGCAGCGCGGGACCGCAGTCAGGAAAACTGTTTTTT. The J gene is TRBJ1-4, the V gene TRBV5-1; D is possibly TRBD1 (5 bases). V was cut by 4 bases and J by 10 bases, with 17 bases left in between. Germline lookup yields CDR1 SGHRS and CDR2 YFSETQ. This CDR3 has 14 residues.

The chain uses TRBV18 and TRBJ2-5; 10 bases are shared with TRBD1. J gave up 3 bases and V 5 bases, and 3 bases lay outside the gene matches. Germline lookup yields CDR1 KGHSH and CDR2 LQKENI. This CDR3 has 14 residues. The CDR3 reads CASSFGQGEETQYF. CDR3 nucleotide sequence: TGTGCCAGCTCATTCGGACAGGGGGAAGAGACCCAGTACTTC.

The CDR3 nucleotides read TGTGCCAGCAGCCATTCCGACAGGCTCCCCTCCGCAAAACTGTTTTTT. This sequence encodes CASSHSDRLPSAKLFF. The chain combines TRBV4-2 with TRBJ1-4; maybe TRBD1 (6 bases). Looked up from germline, CDR1 is LGHNA and CDR2 is YNFKEQ. V was cut by 3 bases and J by 10 bases, with 21 bases left in between. The CDR3 totals 16 residues.

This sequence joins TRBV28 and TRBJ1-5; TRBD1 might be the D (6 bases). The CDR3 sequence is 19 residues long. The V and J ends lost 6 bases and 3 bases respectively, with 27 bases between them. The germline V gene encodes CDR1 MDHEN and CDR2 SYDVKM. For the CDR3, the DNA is TGTGCCAGCAGGACCCCGGGACAAGAATGGCGAAGCAACAATCAGCCCCAGCATTTT. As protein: CASRTPGQEWRSNNQPQHF.

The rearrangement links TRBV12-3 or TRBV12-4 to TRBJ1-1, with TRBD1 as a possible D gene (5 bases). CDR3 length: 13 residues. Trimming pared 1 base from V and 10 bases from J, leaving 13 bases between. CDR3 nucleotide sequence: TGTGCCAGCAGTTTAGGGCAGGGTTACTCAGCTTTCTTT. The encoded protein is CASSLGQGYSAFF.

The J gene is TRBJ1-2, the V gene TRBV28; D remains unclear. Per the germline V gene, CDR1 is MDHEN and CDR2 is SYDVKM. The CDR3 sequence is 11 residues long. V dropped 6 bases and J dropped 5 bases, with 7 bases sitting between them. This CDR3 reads CASSKMYGYTF. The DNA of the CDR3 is TGTGCCAGCAGCAAAATGTATGGCTACACCTTC.